These T cell receptor beta chains were read from a single sample in a study of Graves' ophthalmopathy and Graves' hyperthyroidism. MiXCR, run by TCRdb on the multiplex PCR reads, gives a single entry per CDR3 protein. The repertoire holds some 1.1 million distinct CDR3 sequences, with 36% as singletons. The sequenced sample consisted of peripheral blood or thyroid tissue (not recorded which). These receptors were collected from an adult man with Graves' hyperthyroidism. Both conserved end residues are part of each CDR3. Each record gives: D gene, V gene, J gene, clone size, CDR3 length, CDR3 protein, CDR3 DNA. D genes are given only for firm matches. Not every row has a clone size; where given, it reads once, few, many or a size class.

NA	TRBV10-3	TRBJ2-7	NA	11	CANGQIYEQYF	TGTGCTAACGGACAGATCTACGAGCAGTACTTC
TRBD1	TRBV29-1	TRBJ1-1	NA	14	CSVDANRGSTEAFF	TGCAGCGTTGACGCGAACAGGGGGTCCACTGAAGCTTTCTTT
TRBD1	TRBV25-1	TRBJ1-4	NA	16	CASSSHWDRGFEKLFF	TGTGCCAGCAGTTCACATTGGGACAGGGGATTTGAAAAACTGTTTTTT
NA	TRBV12-3/TRBV12-4	TRBJ1-1	NA	15	CASSDRQGSYTEAFF	TGTGCCAGCAGTGACAGGCAGGGGTCGTACACTGAAGCTTTCTTT
NA	TRBV7-2	TRBJ1-5	NA	17	CASSLLQTTRSNQPQHF	TGTGCCAGCAGCTTGTTGCAGACTACAAGGTCAAATCAGCCCCAGCATTTT
NA	TRBV5-4	TRBJ2-7	NA	15	CASSLGGRGNYEQYF	TGTGCCAGCAGCTTAGGGGGAAGAGGGAACTACGAGCAGTACTTC
TRBD2	TRBV7-8	TRBJ2-5	many	16	CASTAPGLAGSKTQYF	TGTGCCAGCACGGCACCGGGACTAGCGGGGTCGAAGACCCAGTACTTC
TRBD2	TRBV4-1	TRBJ2-7	few	13	CASSPGEGSEQYF	TGCGCCAGCAGCCCCGGGGAGGGATCCGAGCAGTACTTC
NA	TRBV10-3	TRBJ1-3	many	17	CAISSGTTRDSGNTIYF	TGTGCCATCAGTTCGGGGACGACCAGGGACTCTGGAAACACCATATATTTT
NA	TRBV10-3	TRBJ2-7	NA	14	CAISDLRGPYEQYF	TGTGCCATCAGTGACTTGCGGGGCCCCTACGAGCAGTACTTC
TRBD1	TRBV27	TRBJ1-5	NA	14	CASSTYQGEQPQHF	TGTGCCAGCAGCACATACCAGGGGGAGCAGCCCCAGCATTTT
NA	TRBV6-6	TRBJ2-2	many	13	CASSYGSSGELFF	TGTGCCAGCAGTTACGGGTCTTCCGGGGAGCTGTTTTTT
NA	TRBV10-1	TRBJ2-2	NA	15	CASSESRVRPGELFF	TGCGCCAGCAGTGAGTCGAGGGTCCGGCCCGGGGAGCTGTTTTTT
NA	TRBV7-9	TRBJ2-7	NA	15	CASSLVAGWAYEQYF	TGTGCCAGCAGCTTGGTAGCAGGGTGGGCCTACGAGCAGTACTTC
NA	TRBV7-9	TRBJ1-1	many	15	CASSCKEKQATEAFF	TGTGCCAGCAGCTGCAAGGAAAAACAGGCCACTGAAGCTTTCTTT
NA	TRBV7-3	TRBJ1-2	few	14	CASSPGASHYGYTF	TGTGCCAGCAGCCCAGGGGCATCACACTATGGCTACACCTTC
NA	TRBV4-1	TRBJ1-5	few	16	CASSQFRGLSNQPQHF	TGCGCCAGCAGCCAATTCCGAGGTTTAAGCAATCAGCCCCAGCATTTT
NA	TRBV10-3	TRBJ1-1	NA	14	CAISERNRLTEAFF	TGTGCCATCAGTGAACGGAATAGACTTACTGAAGCTTTCTTT
NA	TRBV7-8	TRBJ2-2	many	18	CASSLYPGLERSTGELFF	TGTGCCAGCAGCTTGTACCCCGGGTTGGAGAGGAGCACCGGGGAGCTGTTTTTT
NA	TRBV10-1	TRBJ1-6	NA	15	CANTKQVSYNSPLHF	TGCGCCAACACAAAACAGGTCTCCTATAATTCACCCCTCCACTTT